A single sample gave rise to the 29 T cell receptor beta chains below, sequenced in a study of shared clonotypes between healthy human individuals. Generated by immunoSEQ multiplex PCR, the TCRdb table keeps only in-frame clones and is missing some. The repertoire holds millions of clones, with 85% to 95% as singletons. Sequencing was performed on naive CD4+ T cells sorted from blood. The subset was: CD45RA+ positively selected. The source of these receptors is a man between 18 and 29 years old in good health.

Note on this clone: This same CDR3 is encoded by further DNA sequences in the sample. The chain employs TRBV18 and TRBJ1-5; D gene uncertain. The germline CDR1 and CDR2 sequences are KGHSH and LQKENI. The length of the CDR3 is 13 residues. V was clipped by 3 bases and J by 7 bases, with 10 bases between them. CDR3 in amino acids: CASSPGLDQPQHF. CDR3 coding DNA: TGTGCCAGCTCACCGGGCCTCGACCAGCCCCAGCATTTT.

The rearrangement uses TRBV15 and TRBJ2-7; 9 positions agree with TRBD1. The V segment lost 8 bases and the J segment 6 bases; nucleotides outside the gene matches: 8. Germline CDR1 is LNHNV and CDR2 is YYDKDF (reference sequence). This CDR3 spans 13 amino acids. Written as DNA, the CDR3 is TGTGCCACCGGGCGGGACAGGGTTATCGAGCAGTACTTC. This sequence encodes CATGRDRVIEQYF.

The rearrangement uses TRBV29-1 and TRBJ1-1, with D possibly being TRBD1 (5 bases). Germline V gene sequence: CDR1 SQVTM, CDR2 ANQGSEA. Trimming pared 7 bases from V and 4 bases from J, leaving 19 bases between. CDR3 length: 14 residues. The CDR3 region is CSGGEGQAGTEAFF. The CDR3 DNA is TGCAGCGGGGGGGAAGGGCAGGCGGGCACTGAAGCTTTCTTT.

Remarks on this clone: Other DNA sequences in this sample translate to the same CDR3. V is TRBV2 and J is TRBJ1-5; D gene unclear. Trimming removed 3 bases from V and 1 base from J, with 7 bases in between. This CDR3 is 14 amino acids long. Per germline, CDR1 SNHLY and CDR2 FYNNEI. The CDR3 reads CASSDSYSNQPQHF. The CDR3 DNA reads as TGTGCCAGCAGTGATTCTTACAGCAATCAGCCCCAGCATTTT.

This sequence joins TRBV7-2 and TRBJ1-2; 8 bases match TRBD1. Germline loops: CDR1 SGHTA, CDR2 FQGNSA. V was pared by 1 base and J by 4 bases, with 5 bases of the junction left unmatched. This CDR3 contains 15 residues. The CDR3 sequence is CASSLGRGQSYGYTF. The CDR3 DNA reads as TGTGCCAGCAGCTTAGGCAGGGGGCAATCCTATGGCTACACCTTC.

Of note for this clone: The same CDR3 also results from other DNA sequences found in this sample. The chain combines TRBV18 with TRBJ2-7; D is possibly TRBD1 (6 bases). The CDR3 covers 14 residues. The germline V gene encodes CDR1 KGHSH and CDR2 LQKENI. Deletions cut 3 bases from V and 0 bases from J, with 9 bases between. CDR3 loop: CASSPDRSSYEQYF. The CDR3 DNA reads as TGTGCCAGCTCACCTGACAGGAGCTCCTACGAGCAGTACTTC.

This chain joins TRBV6-5 and TRBJ1-4, with D perhaps TRBD1 (5 bases). Trimming shortened V by 5 bases and J by 7 bases, and 17 bases separated the two germline ends. The CDR3 is 15 amino acids. CDR1 is MNHEY, CDR2 SVGAGI, per germline. The CDR3 region has the DNA TGTGCCAGCAGTATCCACAGGCGGTTGGGTGAAAAACTGTTTTTT. As protein: CASSIHRRLGEKLFF.

V is TRBV6-4 and J is TRBJ2-2; D is possibly TRBD2 (6 bases). This CDR3 has 13 amino acids. The V end lost 6 bases, the J end lost 6 bases, and 11 bases lay between the germline ends. Germline V gene lookup returns CDR1 MRHNA and CDR2 SNTAGT. CDR3 loop: CASSQTRAGELFF. The CDR3 nucleotides are TGTGCCAGCAGCCAGACTAGGGCCGGGGAGCTGTTTTTT.

The chain joins TRBV19 to TRBJ1-1, with D perhaps matching TRBD1 (5 bases). Deletions cut 7 bases from V and 6 bases from J, with 18 bases between. The CDR3 length is 14 residues. Per the germline V gene, CDR1 is LNHDA and CDR2 is SQIVND (reference sequence). The CDR3 loop reads CASTYLAGGAEAFF. CDR3 in DNA: TGTGCCAGTACCTATTTGGCCGGGGGAGCTGAAGCTTTCTTT. Filled out from reference TRBV19 and TRBJ1-1, the complete variable domain reads DGGITQSPKYLFRKEGQNVTLSCEQNLNHDAMYWYRQDPGQGLRLIYYSQIVNDFQKGDIAEGYSVSREKKESFPLTVTSAQKNPTAFYLCASTYLAGGAEAFFGQGTRLTVV.

The V and J genes are TRBV5-4 and TRBJ1-1; maybe TRBD1 (5 bases). CDR1 and CDR2 (germline): SGHNT, YYREEE (reference sequence). The ends were cut back, 4 bases at V and 5 bases at J, with 18 bases in the middle. The CDR3 consists of 15 residues. The CDR3 DNA reads TGTGCCAGCAGCCAAGCTAGGACGGGGGAGACTGAAGCTTTCTTT. This encodes CASSQARTGETEAFF.

V is TRBV5-1 and J is TRBJ1-2, with a weak D call TRBD1 (5 bases). The germline V and J ends were trimmed by 4 bases and 4 bases, with 14 bases remaining between them. This CDR3 comprises 14 residues. Germline CDR1 SGHRS, CDR2 YFSETQ. The CDR3: CASSADGAGYGYTF. CDR3 nucleotides: TGCGCCAGCAGCGCGGACGGGGCGGGCTATGGCTACACCTTC. The whole variable domain, filled in from reference TRBV5-1 and TRBJ1-2, reads KAGVTQTPRYLIKTRGQQVTLSCSPISGHRSVSWYQQTPGQGLQFLFEYFSETQRNKGNFPGRFSGRQFSNSRSEMNVSTLELGDSALYLCASSADGAGYGYTFGSGTRLTVV.

A note on this clone: This specimen includes other DNA sequences encoding the same CDR3. This rearrangement joins TRBV10-3 to TRBJ2-7; D possibly corresponds to TRBD1 (5 bases). Germline CDR1 is ENHRY and CDR2 is SYGVKD. V was shortened by 5 bases and J by 4 bases, with 9 bases between the two germline ends. The CDR3 contains 12 residues. CDR3 nucleotide sequence: TGTGCCATCAGTCGGACACTTTACGAGCAGTACTTC. This gives the protein CAISRTLYEQYF.

The rearrangement links TRBV5-5 to TRBJ1-6, with 9 bases fitting TRBD1. J lost 7 bases, V lost 3 bases, and 5 bases had no gene match. Germline CDR1 SGHKS, CDR2 YYEKEE (reference sequence). The CDR3 is 15 amino acids. The CDR3 loop reads CASSSNDRGNSPLHF. DNA of the CDR3: TGTGCCAGCAGCTCCAACGACAGGGGGAATTCACCCCTCCACTTT.

V usage is TRBV5-1 and J usage is TRBJ2-1, with 10 bases fitting TRBD2. The CDR3 spans 14 residues. The junction had 6 bases not matched to a gene; V was cut back by 5 bases and J by 7 bases. CDR1 is SGHRS, CDR2 YFSETQ, per germline. This chain's CDR3 is CASRPLAGVNEQFF. In nucleotides, the CDR3 is TGCGCCAGCAGACCTCTAGCGGGAGTGAATGAGCAGTTCTTC. Supplemented by reference TRBV5-1 and TRBJ2-1, the full variable domain reads KAGVTQTPRYLIKTRGQQVTLSCSPISGHRSVSWYQQTPGQGLQFLFEYFSETQRNKGNFPGRFSGRQFSNSRSEMNVSTLELGDSALYLCASRPLAGVNEQFFGPGTRLTVL.

The chain uses TRBV7-3 and TRBJ2-2; 9 bases are a match to TRBD1. V shed 2 bases, J shed 4 bases, and the junction held 5 bases outside the gene matches. Germline CDR1 SGHTA, CDR2 FQGTGA. The CDR3 is made up of 16 amino acids. The DNA for the CDR3 is TGTGCCAGCAGCTTAGAGGGGACAGGGCGCACCGGGGAGCTGTTTTTT. Translating gives CASSLEGTGRTGELFF.

Details on this clone: The sample contains more than one DNA sequence encoding this CDR3. V and J are TRBV30 and TRBJ1-3, with 10 bases identical to TRBD1. The CDR3 runs 14 residues. Germline CDR1 is GTSNPN and CDR2 is SVGIG (reference sequence). The trim removed 0 bases at V and 4 bases at J, leaving 0 bases unmatched. Written as DNA, the CDR3 is TGTGCCTGGAGTGTGGGACAGGGGGGAAACACCATATATTTT. Translation: CAWSVGQGGNTIYF.

This clone was counted once. Other DNA sequences of this sample code for an identical CDR3. For the CDR3, the DNA is TGTGCCTGGAGCAGACAGGGTGGCACTGAAGCTTTCTTT. Amino acid sequence: CAWSRQGGTEAFF. The chain uses TRBV30 and TRBJ1-1; 7 nucleotides agree with TRBD1. Germline loops: CDR1 GTSNPN, CDR2 SVGIG (reference sequence). The V gene end was trimmed by 3 bases and the J gene end by 4 bases; junction bases not matched to a gene: 5. This CDR3 comprises 13 residues. Using reference TRBV30 and TRBJ1-1 for the parts outside the CDR3, the full variable domain is SQTIHQWPATLVQPVGSPLSLECTVEGTSNPNLYWYRQAAGRGLQLLFYSVGIGQISSEVPQNLSASRPQDRQFILSSKKLLLSDSGFYLCAWSRQGGTEAFFGQGTRLTVV.

The rearrangement links TRBV10-3 to TRBJ1-1; D remains unclear. Germline V gene sequence: CDR1 ENHRY, CDR2 SYGVKD. Trimming removed 2 bases from V and 8 bases from J, with 12 bases in between. This CDR3 region has 13 residues. In DNA form, the CDR3 reads TGTGCCATCAGTGAGATTAGTGGTAGGGAAGCTTTCTTT. It is translated as CAISEISGREAFF.

The V call is TRBV5-8, the J call TRBJ2-7; either TRBD1 or TRBD2 may fit D (5 bases each). Germline CDR1 reads SGHTS; CDR2 reads YDEGEE. This CDR3 has 13 amino acids. V lost 4 bases and J lost 12, with 20 bases in between. The CDR3, as DNA: TGTGCCAGCAGCCATCGCCGAGGGGCCCTTCTGTACTTC. Amino acid sequence: CASSHRRGALLYF.

Comments on this clone: Different DNA sequences within this sample yield the same CDR3. The genes are TRBV19 and TRBJ1-1; TRBD1 is a possible D gene (5 bases). V was trimmed by 1 base and J by 1 base, leaving 7 bases between them. Germline V lookup: CDR1 LNHDA, CDR2 SQIVND (reference sequence). The CDR3 has 14 residues. CDR3 loop: CASSIVQGNTEAFF. The CDR3 nucleotides are TGTGCCAGTAGTATAGTGCAGGGGAACACTGAAGCTTTCTTT. Combining the CDR3 with reference TRBV19 and TRBJ1-1 gives the whole variable domain DGGITQSPKYLFRKEGQNVTLSCEQNLNHDAMYWYRQDPGQGLRLIYYSQIVNDFQKGDIAEGYSVSREKKESFPLTVTSAQKNPTAFYLCASSIVQGNTEAFFGQGTRLTVV.

This chain links TRBV28 with TRBJ2-5; D is possibly TRBD1 (6 bases). The CDR3 spans 13 residues. CDR1 is MDHEN and CDR2 is SYDVKM in the germline V gene. Trimming took 5 bases from V and 4 from J, leaving 11 bases between them. DNA of the CDR3: TGTGCCAGCAGTGAACAGGGAAGAGAGACCCAGTACTTC. It yields the protein CASSEQGRETQYF.

The V gene is TRBV28, the J gene TRBJ1-2, with D possibly matching TRBD1 (5 bases). The CDR3 runs 13 residues. Germline V gene data show CDR1 as MDHEN and CDR2 as SYDVKM. V shed 3 bases and J shed 7 bases, with 12 bases lying between them. CDR3 region: CASSFVRGGGYTF. Here the CDR3 DNA reads TGTGCCAGCAGTTTTGTCCGCGGGGGTGGCTACACCTTC.

The chain couples TRBV11-3 to TRBJ2-7; 7 bases are a match to TRBD1. Unmatched junction bases numbered 5, after V lost 1 base and J lost 5 bases. Germline V gene sequence: CDR1 SGHNT, CDR2 YENEEA. CDR3 size: 14 residues. The CDR3 DNA reads as TGTGCCAGCAGCTTAGGCAGGGGGAGCGACGAGCAGTACTTC. This encodes CASSLGRGSDEQYF.

This clone appeared once. V gene TRBV7-9 combines with J gene TRBJ1-1; D is unclear. CDR1 and CDR2 from the germline V gene are SEHNR and FQNEAQ (reference sequence). The germline V and J ends were trimmed by 1 base and 6 bases, with 9 bases remaining between them. This CDR3 spans 13 amino acids. The CDR3 spells CASSLVGFAEAFF. The CDR3 DNA reads as TGTGCCAGCAGCTTAGTGGGGTTTGCTGAAGCTTTCTTT.

This chain uses TRBV30 with TRBJ2-1, with a tentative D call TRBD2 (6 bases). Germline V gene data show CDR1 as GTSNPN and CDR2 as SVGIG (reference sequence). The CDR3 runs 13 residues. Trimming took off 4 bases at V and 2 bases at J, with 9 bases between the two ends. In nucleotides, the CDR3 is TGTGCCTGGATTGCGGGGCCCTACAATGAGCAGTTCTTC. As protein: CAWIAGPYNEQFF.

This chain joins TRBV2 and TRBJ1-4, with 9 bases aligning to TRBD1. The germline gives CDR1 SNHLY, CDR2 FYNNEI. The ends lost 8 bases at V and 5 bases at J; junction bases unmatched: 3. CDR3 length: 13 amino acids. CDR3 amino acids: CASGGQGNEKLFF. In nucleotides, the CDR3 is TGTGCCAGCGGTGGACAGGGGAATGAAAAACTGTTTTTT. The full variable domain, rest sourced from reference TRBV2 and TRBJ1-4, is EPEVTQTPSHQVTQMGQEVILRCVPISNHLYFYWYRQILGQKVEFLVSFYNNEISEKSEIFDDQFSVERPDGSNFTLKIRSTKLEDSAMYFCASGGQGNEKLFFGSGTQLSVL.

This CDR3 is CASSSAGGGQETQYF. The DNA for the CDR3 is TGTGCCAGCAGCTCGGCGGGGGGTGGTCAAGAGACCCAGTACTTC. The J gene is TRBJ2-5, the V gene TRBV7-9, with 8 positions matching TRBD2. V trimming: 4 bases; J trimming: 2 bases; junction bases outside the gene matches: 6. The CDR3 contains 15 residues. In germline, CDR1 is SEHNR, CDR2 FQNEAQ (reference sequence).

This rearrangement joins TRBV2 to TRBJ2-5; the match to TRBD1 covers 9 bases. The trim removed 8 bases at V and 5 bases at J, leaving 6 bases unmatched. From germline, CDR1 is SNHLY and CDR2 FYNNEI. The CDR3 totals 13 residues. The CDR3 loop reads CASLDRGRETQYF. CDR3 coding DNA: TGTGCCAGCTTAGACAGGGGGAGGGAGACCCAGTACTTC.

This clone was recorded only once. CDR3 in amino acids: CAIGGDDEQFF. CDR3 sequence (DNA): TGTGCCATCGGAGGGGACGATGAGCAGTTCTTC. The chain carries TRBV10-3 and TRBJ2-1; possibly TRBD2 for D (6 bases). In germline, CDR1 is ENHRY, CDR2 SYGVKD. Trimming left V 8 bases short and J 8 bases short, with 10 bases between. This CDR3 region has 11 residues.